This T cell receptor beta chain was sequenced during a study of a mutant IDH1 vaccine in newly diagnosed glioma. The wider study: Beforehand, treatment had been radiotherapy, temozolomide, or both; the majority received both.

This CDR3 spans 13 amino acids. Trimming removed 1 base at V and 6 bases at J, with 12 bases between. From germline, CDR1 is GTSNPN and CDR2 SVGIG (reference sequence). Of note for this clone: Its antigen is still unknown.

Sample time point: week 11, during vaccination. What each vaccine dose contained was 300 ug of mutant IDH1 20-mer peptide, accompanied by topical imiquimod. New astrocytomas of WHO grade 3 or 4 that were IDH1-mutant and ATRX-lost were found in the donors. The repertoire was sequenced with immunoSEQ multiplex PCR; TCRdb's copy has only in-frame clones and lacks some. Of 25,000 to 40,000 clones in the sample, 60% to 80% were seen once. The receptor was isolated from a man aged 25-45 years with glioma. V and J are TRBV30 and TRBJ1-2; D not certain. The sample was PBMCs, taken from a glioma patient whose treatment included an IDH1 peptide vaccine. CDR3 bases: TGTGCCTGGAGTGATTCGAAGGACCATGGCTACACCTTC. Protein sequence: CAWSDSKDHGYTF. The full variable domain, its missing parts supplied by reference TRBV30 and TRBJ1-2, is SQTIHQWPATLVQPVGSPLSLECTVEGTSNPNLYWYRQAAGRGLQLLFYSVGIGQISSEVPQNLSASRPQDRQFILSSKKLLLSDSGFYLCAWSDSKDHGYTFGSGTRLTVV.